This entry describes one T cell receptor beta chain. The sample comes from a study of cytomegalovirus exposure and HLA in healthy donors. It was with 60 Vbeta and 13 Jbeta primers that the PCR ran. Sequenced by immunoSEQ multiplex PCR; TCRdb stores in-frame clones only, minus some. The sample has approximately 140,000 clones. V dropped 3 bases and J dropped 4; count of bases not matched to a gene: 6. The germline V gene has CDR1 SGHAT and CDR2 FQNNGV. CDR3 length: 15 residues. The chain employs TRBV11-2 and TRBJ2-7; 10 bases match TRBD1. This sequence was found in a man in his forties in good health and CMV-seronegative. Sequenced: PBMCs. The DNA of the CDR3 is TGTGCCAGCAGCTTCCCGGGACAGGGGAGATACGAGCAGTACTTC. Translated: CASSFPGQGRYEQYF.